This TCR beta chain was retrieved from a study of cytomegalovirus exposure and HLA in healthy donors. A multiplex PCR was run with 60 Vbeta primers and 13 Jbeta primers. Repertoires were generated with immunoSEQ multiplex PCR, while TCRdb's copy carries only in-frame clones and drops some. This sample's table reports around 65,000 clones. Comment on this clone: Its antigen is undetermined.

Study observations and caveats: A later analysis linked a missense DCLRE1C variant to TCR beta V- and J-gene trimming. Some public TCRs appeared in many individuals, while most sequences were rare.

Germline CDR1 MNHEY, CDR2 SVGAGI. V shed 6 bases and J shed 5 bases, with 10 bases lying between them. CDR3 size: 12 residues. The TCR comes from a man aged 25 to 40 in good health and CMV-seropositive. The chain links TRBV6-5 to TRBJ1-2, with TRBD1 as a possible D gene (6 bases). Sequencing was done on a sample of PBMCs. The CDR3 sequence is CASSPRGYGYTF. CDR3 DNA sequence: TGTGCCAGCAGCCCGAGGGGGTATGGCTACACCTTC.